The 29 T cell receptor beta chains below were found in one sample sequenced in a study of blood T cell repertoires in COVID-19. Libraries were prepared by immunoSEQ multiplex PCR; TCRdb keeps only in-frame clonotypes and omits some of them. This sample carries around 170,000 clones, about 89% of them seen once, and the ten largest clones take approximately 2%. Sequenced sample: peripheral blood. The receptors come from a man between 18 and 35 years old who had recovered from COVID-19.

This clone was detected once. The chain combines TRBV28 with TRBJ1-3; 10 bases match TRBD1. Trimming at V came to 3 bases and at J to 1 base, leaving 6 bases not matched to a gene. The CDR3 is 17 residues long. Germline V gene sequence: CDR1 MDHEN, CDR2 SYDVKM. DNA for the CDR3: TGTGCCAGCAGTTTTAGCGGGACAGGGGCTTCTGGAAACACCATATATTTT. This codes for CASSFSGTGASGNTIYF.

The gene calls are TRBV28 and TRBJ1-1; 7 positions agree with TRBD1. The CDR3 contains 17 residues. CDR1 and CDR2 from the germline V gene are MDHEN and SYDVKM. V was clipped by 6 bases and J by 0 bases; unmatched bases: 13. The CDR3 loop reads CASRAPGTVKLNTEAFF. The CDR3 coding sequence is TGTGCCAGCAGAGCCCCCGGGACAGTCAAGCTGAACACTGAAGCTTTCTTT.

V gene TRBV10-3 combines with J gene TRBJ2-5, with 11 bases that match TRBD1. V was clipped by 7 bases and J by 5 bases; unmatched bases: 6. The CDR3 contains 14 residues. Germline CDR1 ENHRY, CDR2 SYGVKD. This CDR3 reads CAIKGTGGDETQYF. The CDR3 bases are TGTGCCATCAAGGGGACAGGGGGTGATGAGACCCAGTACTTC.

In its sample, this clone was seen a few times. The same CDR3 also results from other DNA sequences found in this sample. The CDR3 is CASSLGTGNQPQHF. The CDR3 DNA is TGTGCCAGCAGCTTGGGGACAGGCAATCAGCCCCAGCATTTT. The rearrangement links TRBV5-6 to TRBJ1-5; possibly TRBD1 for D (6 bases). Germline V gene data show CDR1 as SGHDT and CDR2 as YYEEEE. This CDR3 contains 14 residues. Trimming took 0 bases from V and 2 from J, leaving 6 bases between them.

The CDR3 reads CASSPSRLSGTEAFF. Here the CDR3 DNA reads TGTGCCAGCAGTCCATCCCGTTTATCCGGCACTGAAGCTTTCTTT. V and J are TRBV6-5 and TRBJ1-1; D is unresolved. Trimming pared 5 bases from V and 4 bases from J, leaving 17 bases between. Germline V CDR1 and CDR2: MNHEY, SVGAGI. CDR3 size: 15 residues.

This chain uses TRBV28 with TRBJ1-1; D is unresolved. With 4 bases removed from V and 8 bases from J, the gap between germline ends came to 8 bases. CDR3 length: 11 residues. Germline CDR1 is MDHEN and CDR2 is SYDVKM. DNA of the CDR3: TGTGCCAGCAGTTACGGTCGGGAAGCTTTCTTT. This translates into CASSYGREAFF.

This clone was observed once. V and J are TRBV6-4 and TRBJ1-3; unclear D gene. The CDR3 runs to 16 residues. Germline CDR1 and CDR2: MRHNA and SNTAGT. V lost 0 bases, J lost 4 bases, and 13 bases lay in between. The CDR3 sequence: CASSDSSRFLGNTIYF. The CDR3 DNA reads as TGTGCCAGCAGTGACTCGTCCAGATTCCTGGGAAACACCATATATTTT.

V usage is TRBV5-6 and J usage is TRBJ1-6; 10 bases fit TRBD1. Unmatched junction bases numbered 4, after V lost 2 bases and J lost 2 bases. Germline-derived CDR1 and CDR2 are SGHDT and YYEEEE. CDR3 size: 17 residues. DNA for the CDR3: TGTGCCAGCAGCTTTCCGGACAGGGGGACCTATAATTCACCCCTCCACTTT. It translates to CASSFPDRGTYNSPLHF.

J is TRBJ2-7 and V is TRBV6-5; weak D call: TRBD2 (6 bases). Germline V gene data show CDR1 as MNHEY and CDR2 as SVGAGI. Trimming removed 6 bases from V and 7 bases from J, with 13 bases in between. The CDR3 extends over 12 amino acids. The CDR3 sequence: CASSGGEYEQYF. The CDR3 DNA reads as TGTGCCAGCAGCGGCGGGGAATATGAGCAGTACTTC.

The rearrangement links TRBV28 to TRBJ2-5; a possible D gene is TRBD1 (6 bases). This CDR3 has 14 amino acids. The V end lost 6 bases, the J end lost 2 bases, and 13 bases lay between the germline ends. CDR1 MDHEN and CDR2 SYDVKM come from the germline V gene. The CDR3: CASRDSGTQETQYF. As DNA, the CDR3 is TGTGCCAGCAGGGATTCGGGGACACAAGAGACCCAGTACTTC.

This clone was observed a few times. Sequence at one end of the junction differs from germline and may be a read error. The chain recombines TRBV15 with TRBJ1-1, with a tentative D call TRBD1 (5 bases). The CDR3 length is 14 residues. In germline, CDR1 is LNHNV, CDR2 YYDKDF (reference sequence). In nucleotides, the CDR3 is TGTGCCACCAGCAGAGAGCCAGGGAACGCTGAAGCTTTCTTT. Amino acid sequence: CATSREPGNAEAFF.

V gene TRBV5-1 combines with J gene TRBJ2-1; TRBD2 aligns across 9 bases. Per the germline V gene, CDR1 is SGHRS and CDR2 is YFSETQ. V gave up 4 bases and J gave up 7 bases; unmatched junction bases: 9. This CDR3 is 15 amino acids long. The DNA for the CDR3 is TGCGCCAGCAGCCTATTAGCGGGAGCGGAGAATGAGCAGTTCTTC. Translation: CASSLLAGAENEQFF.

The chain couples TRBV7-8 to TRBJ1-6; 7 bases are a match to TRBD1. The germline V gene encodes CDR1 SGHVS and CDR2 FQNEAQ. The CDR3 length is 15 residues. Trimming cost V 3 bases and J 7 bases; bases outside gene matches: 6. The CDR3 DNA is TGTGCCAGCAGCTTGACAGGGCTTTTGAATTCACCCCTCCACTTT. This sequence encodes CASSLTGLLNSPLHF.

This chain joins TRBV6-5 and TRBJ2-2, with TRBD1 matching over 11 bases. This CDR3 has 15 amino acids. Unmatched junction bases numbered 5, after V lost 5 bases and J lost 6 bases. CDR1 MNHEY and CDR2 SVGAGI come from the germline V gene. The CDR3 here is CASSRTGGDPGELFF. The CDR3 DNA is TGTGCCAGCAGTAGGACAGGGGGCGATCCCGGGGAGCTGTTTTTT.

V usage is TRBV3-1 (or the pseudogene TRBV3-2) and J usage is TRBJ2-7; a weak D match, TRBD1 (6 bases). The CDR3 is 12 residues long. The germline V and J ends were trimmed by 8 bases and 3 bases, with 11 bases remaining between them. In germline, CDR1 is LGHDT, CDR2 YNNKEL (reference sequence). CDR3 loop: CASGRTDYEQYF. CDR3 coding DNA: TGTGCCAGCGGGCGGACAGACTACGAGCAGTACTTC.

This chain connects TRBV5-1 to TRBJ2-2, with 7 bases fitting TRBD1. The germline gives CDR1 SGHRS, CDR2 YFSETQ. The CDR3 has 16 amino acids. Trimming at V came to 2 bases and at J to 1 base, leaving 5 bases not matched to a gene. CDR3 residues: CASSLDRVENTGELFF. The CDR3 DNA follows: TGCGCCAGCAGCTTAGACAGGGTGGAGAACACCGGGGAGCTGTTTTTT. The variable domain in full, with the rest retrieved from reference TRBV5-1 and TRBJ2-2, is KAGVTQTPRYLIKTRGQQVTLSCSPISGHRSVSWYQQTPGQGLQFLFEYFSETQRNKGNFPGRFSGRQFSNSRSEMNVSTLELGDSALYLCASSLDRVENTGELFFGEGSRLTVL.

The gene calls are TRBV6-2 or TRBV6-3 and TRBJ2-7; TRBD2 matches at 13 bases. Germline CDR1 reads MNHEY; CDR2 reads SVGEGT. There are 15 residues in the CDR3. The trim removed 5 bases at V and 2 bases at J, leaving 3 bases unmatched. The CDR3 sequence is CASSGLAGAPYEQYF. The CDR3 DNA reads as TGTGCCAGCAGTGGACTAGCGGGAGCCCCCTACGAGCAGTACTTC.

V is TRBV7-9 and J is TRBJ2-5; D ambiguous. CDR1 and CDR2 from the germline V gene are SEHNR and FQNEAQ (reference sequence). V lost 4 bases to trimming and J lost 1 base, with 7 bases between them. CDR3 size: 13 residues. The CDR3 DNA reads TGTGCCAGCAGCTCCCTTTCCCAAGAGACCCAGTACTTC. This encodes CASSSLSQETQYF. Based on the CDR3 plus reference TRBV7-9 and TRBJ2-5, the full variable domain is DTGVSQNPRHKITKRGQNVTFRCDPISEHNRLYWYRQTLGQGPEFLTYFQNEAQLEKSRLLSDRFSAERPKGSFSTLEIQRTEQGDSAMYLCASSSLSQETQYFGPGTRLLVL.

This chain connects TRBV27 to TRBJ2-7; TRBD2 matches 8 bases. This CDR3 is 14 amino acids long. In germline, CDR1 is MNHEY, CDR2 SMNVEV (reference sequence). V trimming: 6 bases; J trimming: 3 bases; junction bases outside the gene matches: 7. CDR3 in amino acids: CASSQTSAYYEQYF. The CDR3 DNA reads TGTGCCAGCAGCCAGACTAGCGCTTACTACGAGCAGTACTTC.

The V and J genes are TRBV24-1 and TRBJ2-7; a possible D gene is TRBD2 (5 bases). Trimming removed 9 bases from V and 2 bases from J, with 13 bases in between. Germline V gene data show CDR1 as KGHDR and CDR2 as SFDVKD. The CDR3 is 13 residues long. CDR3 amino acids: CATLRTEAYEQYF. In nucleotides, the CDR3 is TGTGCCACCCTTCGGACGGAGGCCTACGAGCAGTACTTC.

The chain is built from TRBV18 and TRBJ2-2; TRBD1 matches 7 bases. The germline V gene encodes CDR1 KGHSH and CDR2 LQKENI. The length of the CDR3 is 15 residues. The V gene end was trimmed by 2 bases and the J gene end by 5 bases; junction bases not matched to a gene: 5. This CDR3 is CASSPATGKTGELFF. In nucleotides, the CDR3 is TGTGCCAGCTCACCAGCGACAGGGAAGACCGGGGAGCTGTTTTTT.

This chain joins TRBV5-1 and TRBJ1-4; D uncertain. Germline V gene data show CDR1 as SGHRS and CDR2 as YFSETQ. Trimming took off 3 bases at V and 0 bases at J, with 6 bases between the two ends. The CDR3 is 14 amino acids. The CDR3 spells CASSWGATNEKLFF. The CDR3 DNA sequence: TGCGCCAGCAGCTGGGGAGCAACTAATGAAAAACTGTTTTTT.

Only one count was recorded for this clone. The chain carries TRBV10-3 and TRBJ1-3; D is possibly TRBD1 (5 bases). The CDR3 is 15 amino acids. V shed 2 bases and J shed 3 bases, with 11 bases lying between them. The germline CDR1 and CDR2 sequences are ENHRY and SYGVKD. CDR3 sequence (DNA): TGTGCCATCAGTGAGCCCGATCAGGGTGGAAACACCATATATTTT. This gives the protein CAISEPDQGGNTIYF.

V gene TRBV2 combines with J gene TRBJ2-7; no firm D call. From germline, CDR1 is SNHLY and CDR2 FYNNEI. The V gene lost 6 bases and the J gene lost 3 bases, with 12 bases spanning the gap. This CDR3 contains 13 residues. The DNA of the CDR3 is TGTGCCAGCAGACCCGGGTCAAACTACGAGCAGTACTTC. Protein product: CASRPGSNYEQYF.

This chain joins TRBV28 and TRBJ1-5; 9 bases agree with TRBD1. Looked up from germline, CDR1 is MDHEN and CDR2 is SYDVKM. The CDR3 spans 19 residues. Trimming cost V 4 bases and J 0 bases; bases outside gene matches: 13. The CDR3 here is CASSSERYTGGFSNQPQHF. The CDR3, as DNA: TGTGCCAGCAGTTCCGAGCGGTACACAGGGGGCTTTAGCAATCAGCCCCAGCATTTT.

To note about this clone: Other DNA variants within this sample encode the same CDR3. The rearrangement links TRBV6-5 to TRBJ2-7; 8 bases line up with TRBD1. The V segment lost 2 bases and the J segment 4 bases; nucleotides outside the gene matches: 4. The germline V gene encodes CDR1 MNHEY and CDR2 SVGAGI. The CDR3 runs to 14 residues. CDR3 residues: CASSYGQGAYEQYF. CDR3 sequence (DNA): TGTGCCAGCAGTTACGGGCAGGGGGCTTACGAGCAGTACTTC.

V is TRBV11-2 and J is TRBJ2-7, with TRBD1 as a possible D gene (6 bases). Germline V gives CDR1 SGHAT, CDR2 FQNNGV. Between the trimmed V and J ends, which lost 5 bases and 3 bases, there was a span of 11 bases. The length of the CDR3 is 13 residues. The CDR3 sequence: CASSRGHLYEQYF. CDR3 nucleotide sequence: TGTGCCAGCAGCCGGGGACACCTCTACGAGCAGTACTTC.

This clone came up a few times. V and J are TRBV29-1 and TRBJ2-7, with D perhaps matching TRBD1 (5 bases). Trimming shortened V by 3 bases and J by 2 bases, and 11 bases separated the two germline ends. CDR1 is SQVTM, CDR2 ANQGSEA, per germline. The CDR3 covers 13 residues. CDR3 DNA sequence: TGCAGCGTTGATGGCTCAGGGACCTACGAGCAGTACTTC. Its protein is CSVDGSGTYEQYF.

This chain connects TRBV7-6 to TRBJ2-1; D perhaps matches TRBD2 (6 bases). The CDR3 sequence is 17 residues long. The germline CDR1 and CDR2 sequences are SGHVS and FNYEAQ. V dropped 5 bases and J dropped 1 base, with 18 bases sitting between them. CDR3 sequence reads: CASSLRDSKGSYNEQFF. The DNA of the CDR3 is TGTGCCAGCAGCCTCCGGGACTCTAAGGGGTCCTACAATGAGCAGTTCTTC.